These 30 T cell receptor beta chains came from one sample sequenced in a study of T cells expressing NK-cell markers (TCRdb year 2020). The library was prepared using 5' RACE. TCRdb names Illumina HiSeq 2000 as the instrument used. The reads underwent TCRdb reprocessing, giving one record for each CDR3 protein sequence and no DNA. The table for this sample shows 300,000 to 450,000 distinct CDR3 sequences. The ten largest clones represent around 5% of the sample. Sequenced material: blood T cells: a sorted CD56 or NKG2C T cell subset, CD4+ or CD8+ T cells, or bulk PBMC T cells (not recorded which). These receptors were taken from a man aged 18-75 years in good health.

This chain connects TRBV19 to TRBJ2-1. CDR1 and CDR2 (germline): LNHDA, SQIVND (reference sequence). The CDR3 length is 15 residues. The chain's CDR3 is CASSILRPNYNEQFF.

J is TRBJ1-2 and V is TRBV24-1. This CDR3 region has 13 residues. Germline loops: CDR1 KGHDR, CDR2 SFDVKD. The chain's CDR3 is CATSASLGTGYTF.

This chain's CDR3 is CAISQGQGAINEQFF. This chain joins TRBV10-3 and TRBJ2-1; TCRdb's D call, TRBD1, is unchecked because there is no DNA. Germline CDR1 is ENHRY and CDR2 is SYGVKD. The CDR3 loop spans 15 amino acids.

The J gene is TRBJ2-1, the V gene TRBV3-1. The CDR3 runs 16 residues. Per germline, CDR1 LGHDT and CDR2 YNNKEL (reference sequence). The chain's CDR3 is CASSPQTAKGYNEQFF.

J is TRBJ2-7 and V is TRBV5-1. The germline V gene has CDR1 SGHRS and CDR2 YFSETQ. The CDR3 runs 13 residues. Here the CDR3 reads CASSSGGSYEQYF.

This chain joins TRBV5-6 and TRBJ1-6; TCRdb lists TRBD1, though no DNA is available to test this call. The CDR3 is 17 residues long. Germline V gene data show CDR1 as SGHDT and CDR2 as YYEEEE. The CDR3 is CASSPFSGTGYNSPLHF.

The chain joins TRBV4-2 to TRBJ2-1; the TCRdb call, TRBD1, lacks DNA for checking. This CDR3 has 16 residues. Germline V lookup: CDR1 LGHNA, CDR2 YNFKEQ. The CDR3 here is CASSQDPPGTYNEQFF.

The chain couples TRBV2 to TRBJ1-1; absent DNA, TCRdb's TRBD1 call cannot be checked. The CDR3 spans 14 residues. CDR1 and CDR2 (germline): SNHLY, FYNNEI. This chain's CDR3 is CASTPGGKNTEAFF.

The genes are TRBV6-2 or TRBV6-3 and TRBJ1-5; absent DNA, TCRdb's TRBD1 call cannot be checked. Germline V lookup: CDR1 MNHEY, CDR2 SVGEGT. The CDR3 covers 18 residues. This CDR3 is CASSYPPGQGRSNQPQHF.

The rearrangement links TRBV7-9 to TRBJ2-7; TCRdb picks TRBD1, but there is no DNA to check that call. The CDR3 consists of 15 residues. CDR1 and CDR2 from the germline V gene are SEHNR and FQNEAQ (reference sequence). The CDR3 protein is CASSSVGQGNYEQYF.

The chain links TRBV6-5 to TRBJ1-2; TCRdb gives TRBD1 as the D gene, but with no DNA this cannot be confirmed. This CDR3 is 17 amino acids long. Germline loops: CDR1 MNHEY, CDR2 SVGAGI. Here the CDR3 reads CASSYSIGQGVGGGYTF.

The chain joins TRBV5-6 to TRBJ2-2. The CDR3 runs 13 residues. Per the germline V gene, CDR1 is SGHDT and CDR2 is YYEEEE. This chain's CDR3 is CASSLLADGELFF.

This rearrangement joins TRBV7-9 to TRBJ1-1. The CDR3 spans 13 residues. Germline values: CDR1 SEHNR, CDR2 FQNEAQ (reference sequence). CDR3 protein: CASSFTPNTEAFF.

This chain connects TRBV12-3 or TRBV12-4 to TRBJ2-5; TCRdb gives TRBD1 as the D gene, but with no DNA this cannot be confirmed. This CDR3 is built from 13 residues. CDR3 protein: CASSRRESGTQYF.

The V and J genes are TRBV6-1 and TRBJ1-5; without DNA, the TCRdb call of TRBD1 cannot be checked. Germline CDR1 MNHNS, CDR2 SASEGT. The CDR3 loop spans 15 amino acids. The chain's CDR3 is CASRNDRGMNQPQHF.

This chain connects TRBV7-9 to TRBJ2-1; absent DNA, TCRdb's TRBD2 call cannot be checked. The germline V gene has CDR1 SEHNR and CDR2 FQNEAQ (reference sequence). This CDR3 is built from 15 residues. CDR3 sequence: CASSPRDLFEHEQFF.

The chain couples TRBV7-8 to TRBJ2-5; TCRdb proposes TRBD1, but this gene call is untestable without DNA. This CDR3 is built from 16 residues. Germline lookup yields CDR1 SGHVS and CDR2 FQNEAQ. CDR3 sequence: CASRKRGGTGGETQYF.

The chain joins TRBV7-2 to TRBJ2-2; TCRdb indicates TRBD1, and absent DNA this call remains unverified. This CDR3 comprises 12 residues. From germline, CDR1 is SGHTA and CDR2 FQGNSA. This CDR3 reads CASSPPPGELFF.

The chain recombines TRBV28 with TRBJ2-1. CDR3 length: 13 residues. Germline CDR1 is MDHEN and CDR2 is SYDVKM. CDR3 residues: CARLRKTYNEQFF.

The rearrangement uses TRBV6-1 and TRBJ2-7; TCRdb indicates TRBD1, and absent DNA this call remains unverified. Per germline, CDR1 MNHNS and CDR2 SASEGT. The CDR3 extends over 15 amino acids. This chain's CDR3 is CASSEGTGGKYEQYF.

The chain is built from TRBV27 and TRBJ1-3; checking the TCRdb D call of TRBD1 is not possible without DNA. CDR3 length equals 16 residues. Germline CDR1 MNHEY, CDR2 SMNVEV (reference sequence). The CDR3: CASSLKGARSGNTIYF.

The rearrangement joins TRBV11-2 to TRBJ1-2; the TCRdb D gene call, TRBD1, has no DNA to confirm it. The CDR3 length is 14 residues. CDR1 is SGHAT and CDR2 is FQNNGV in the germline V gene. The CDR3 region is CASSSGQGTYGYTF.

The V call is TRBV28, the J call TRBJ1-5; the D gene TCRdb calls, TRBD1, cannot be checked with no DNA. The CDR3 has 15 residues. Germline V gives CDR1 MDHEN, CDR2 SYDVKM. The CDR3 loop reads CASSFYGGNDQPQHF.

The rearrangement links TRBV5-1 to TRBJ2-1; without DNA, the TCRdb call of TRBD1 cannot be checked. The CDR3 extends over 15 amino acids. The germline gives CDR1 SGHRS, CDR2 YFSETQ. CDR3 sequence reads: CASSSGQGKWDEQFF.

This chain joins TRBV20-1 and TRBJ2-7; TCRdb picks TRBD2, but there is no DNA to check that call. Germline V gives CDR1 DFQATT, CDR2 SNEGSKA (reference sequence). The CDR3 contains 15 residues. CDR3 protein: CSARDSVAATYEQYF.

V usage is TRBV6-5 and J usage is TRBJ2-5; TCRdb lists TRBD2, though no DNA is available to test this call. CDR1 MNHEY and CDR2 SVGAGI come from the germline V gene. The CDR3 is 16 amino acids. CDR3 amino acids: CASSYSFALIQETQYF.

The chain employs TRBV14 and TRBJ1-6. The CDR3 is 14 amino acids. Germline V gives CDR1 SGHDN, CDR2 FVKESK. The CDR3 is CASSQNGVNSPLHF.

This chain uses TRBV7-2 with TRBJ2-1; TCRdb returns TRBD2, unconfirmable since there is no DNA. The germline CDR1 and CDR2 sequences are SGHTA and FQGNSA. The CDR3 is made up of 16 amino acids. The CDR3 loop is CASSLTAGGGSNEQFF.

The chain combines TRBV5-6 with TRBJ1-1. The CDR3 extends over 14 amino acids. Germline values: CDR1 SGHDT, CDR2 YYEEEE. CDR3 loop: CASTVAVIVPEAFF.

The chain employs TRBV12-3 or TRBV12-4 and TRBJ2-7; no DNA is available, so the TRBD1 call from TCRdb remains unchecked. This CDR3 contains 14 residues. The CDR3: CASSPSGVTNEQYF.